This TCR beta chain stems from a study of PD-1 blockade in classical Hodgkin lymphoma. This CDR3 contains 11 residues. V lost 4 bases and J 14 bases, leaving 9 bases between the germline ends. Germline assignment: CDR1 SGHVS and CDR2 FNYEAQ. Specified time point: cycle 4 day 1 (C4D1), after six to seven weeks of nivolumab. Every patient experienced relapse after autologous stem cell transplantation, and brentuximab vedotin exposure varied. Method: immunoSEQ multiplex PCR; TCRdb's copy keeps in-frame clones and lacks some. Of under 130,000 clones detected, over 85% appear once; the ten largest clones hold 19%.

The chain couples TRBV7-6 to TRBJ1-6; D is undetermined. This specimen was peripheral blood mononuclear cells (PBMCs), taken before the fourth cycle of nivolumab. The receptor was isolated from a human donor with classical Hodgkin lymphoma. CDR3 sequence: CASSSGTTLHF. The CDR3 region has the DNA TGTGCCAGCAGCTCCGGTACGACCCTCCACTTT.